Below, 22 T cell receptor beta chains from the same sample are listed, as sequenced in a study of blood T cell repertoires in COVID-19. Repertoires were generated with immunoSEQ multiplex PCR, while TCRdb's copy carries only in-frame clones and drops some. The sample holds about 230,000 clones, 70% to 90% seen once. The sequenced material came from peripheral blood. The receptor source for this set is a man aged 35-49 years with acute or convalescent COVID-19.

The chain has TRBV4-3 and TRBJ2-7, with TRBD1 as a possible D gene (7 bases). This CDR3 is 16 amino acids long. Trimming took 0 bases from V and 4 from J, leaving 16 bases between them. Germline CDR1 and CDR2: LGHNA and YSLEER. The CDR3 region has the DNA TGCGCCAGCAGCCAAGATCGGGGGACAGTGGGGTACGAGCAGTACTTC. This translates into CASSQDRGTVGYEQYF.

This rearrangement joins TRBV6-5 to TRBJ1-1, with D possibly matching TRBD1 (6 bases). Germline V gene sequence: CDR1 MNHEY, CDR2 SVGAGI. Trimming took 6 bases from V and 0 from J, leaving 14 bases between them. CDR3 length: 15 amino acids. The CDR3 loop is CASSGFGTLNTEAFF. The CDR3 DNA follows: TGTGCCAGCAGCGGTTTTGGGACACTGAACACTGAAGCTTTCTTT.

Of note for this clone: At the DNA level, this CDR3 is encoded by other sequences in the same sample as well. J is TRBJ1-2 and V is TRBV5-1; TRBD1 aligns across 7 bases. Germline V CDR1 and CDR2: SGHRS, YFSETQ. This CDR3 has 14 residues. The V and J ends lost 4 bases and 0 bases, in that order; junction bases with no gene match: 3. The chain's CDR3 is CASSRDSANYGYTF. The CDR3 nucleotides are TGCGCCAGCAGCCGGGACAGTGCTAACTATGGCTACACCTTC.

CDR3 in amino acids: CASSPAEGGYTF. The CDR3 DNA is TGTGCCAGCAGTCCCGCCGAGGGAGGCTACACCTTC. The rearrangement joins TRBV4-2 to TRBJ1-2; D is undetermined. Trimming removed 6 bases at V and 8 bases at J, with 13 bases between. Germline lookup yields CDR1 LGHNA and CDR2 YNFKEQ. The CDR3 is 12 residues long.

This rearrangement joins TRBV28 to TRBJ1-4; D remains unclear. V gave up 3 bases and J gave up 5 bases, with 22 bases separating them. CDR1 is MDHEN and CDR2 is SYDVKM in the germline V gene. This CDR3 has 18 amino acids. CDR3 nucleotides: TGTGCCAGCAGTTTTGAATCTCACTTATTAGCTAAAAATGAAAAACTGTTTTTT. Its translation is CASSFESHLLAKNEKLFF.

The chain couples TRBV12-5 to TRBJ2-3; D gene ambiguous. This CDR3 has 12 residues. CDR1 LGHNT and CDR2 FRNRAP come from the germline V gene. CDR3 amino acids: CASAVSTDTQYF. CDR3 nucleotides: TGTGCCTCGGCGGTGAGTACAGATACGCAGTATTTT.

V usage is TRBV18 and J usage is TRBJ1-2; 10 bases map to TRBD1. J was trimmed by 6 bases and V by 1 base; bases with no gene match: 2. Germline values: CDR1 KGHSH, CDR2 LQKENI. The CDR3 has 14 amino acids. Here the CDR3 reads CASSPLGQGDGYTF. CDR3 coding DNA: TGTGCCAGCTCACCACTAGGACAGGGGGATGGCTACACCTTC.

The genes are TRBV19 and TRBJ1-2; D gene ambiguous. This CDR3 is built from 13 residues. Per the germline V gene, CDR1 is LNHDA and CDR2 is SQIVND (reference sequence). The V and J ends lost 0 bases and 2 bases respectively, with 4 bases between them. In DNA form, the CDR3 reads TGTGCCAGTAGTATAGACGGGAACTATGGCTACACCTTC. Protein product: CASSIDGNYGYTF.

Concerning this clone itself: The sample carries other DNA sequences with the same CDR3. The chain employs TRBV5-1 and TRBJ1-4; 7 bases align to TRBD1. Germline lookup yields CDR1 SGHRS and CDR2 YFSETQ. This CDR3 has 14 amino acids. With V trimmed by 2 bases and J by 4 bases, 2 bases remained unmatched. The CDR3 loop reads CASSFQGGNEKLFF. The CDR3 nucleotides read TGCGCCAGCAGCTTTCAGGGGGGTAATGAAAAACTGTTTTTT.

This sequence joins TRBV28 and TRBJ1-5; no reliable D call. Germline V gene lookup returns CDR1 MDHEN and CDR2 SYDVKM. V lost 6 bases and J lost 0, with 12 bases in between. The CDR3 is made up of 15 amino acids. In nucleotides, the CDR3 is TGTGCCAGCAGATCGAGTCCCAATAGCAATCAGCCCCAGCATTTT. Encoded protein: CASRSSPNSNQPQHF.

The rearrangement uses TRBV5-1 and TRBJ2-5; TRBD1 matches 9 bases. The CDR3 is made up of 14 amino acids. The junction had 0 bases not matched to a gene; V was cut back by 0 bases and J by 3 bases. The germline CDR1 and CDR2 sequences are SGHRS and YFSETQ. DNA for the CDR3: TGCGCCAGCAGCTTGGGGACAGGGGAAGAGACCCAGTACTTC. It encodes CASSLGTGEETQYF.

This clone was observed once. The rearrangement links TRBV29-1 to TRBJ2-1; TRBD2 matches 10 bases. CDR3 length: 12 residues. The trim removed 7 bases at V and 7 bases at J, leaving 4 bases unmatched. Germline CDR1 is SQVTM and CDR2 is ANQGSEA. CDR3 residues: CSERTSGNEQFF. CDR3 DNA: TGCAGCGAGAGGACTAGCGGTAATGAGCAGTTCTTC.

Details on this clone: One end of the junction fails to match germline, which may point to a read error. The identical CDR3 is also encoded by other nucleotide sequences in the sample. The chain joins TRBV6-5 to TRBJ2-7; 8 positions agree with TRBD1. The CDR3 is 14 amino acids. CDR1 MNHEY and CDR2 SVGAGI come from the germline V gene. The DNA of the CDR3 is TGTGCCAGCAGCCCGGGACAGGATGCCTACGAGCAGTACTTT. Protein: CASSPGQDAYEQYF.

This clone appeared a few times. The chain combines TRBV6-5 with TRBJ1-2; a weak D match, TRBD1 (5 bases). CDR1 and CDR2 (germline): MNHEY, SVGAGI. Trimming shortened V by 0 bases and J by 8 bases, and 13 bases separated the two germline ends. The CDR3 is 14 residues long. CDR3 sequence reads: CASSYSPWGEGYTF. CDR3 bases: TGTGCCAGCAGTTACTCCCCGTGGGGGGAGGGCTACACCTTC.

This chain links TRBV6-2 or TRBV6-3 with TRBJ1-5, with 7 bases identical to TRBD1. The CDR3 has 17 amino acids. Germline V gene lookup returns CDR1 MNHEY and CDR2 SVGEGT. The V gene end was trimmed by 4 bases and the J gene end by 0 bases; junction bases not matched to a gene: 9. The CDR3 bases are TGTGCCAGCAGTTCCGGGACAGAGTACTTTAGCAATCAGCCCCAGCATTTT. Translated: CASSSGTEYFSNQPQHF.

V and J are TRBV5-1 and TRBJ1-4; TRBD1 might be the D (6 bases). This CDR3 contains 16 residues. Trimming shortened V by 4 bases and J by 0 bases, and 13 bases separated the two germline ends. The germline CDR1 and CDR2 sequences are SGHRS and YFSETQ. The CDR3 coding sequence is TGCGCCAGCAGCCCCTCGACAGGCTCAACTAATGAAAAACTGTTTTTT. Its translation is CASSPSTGSTNEKLFF.

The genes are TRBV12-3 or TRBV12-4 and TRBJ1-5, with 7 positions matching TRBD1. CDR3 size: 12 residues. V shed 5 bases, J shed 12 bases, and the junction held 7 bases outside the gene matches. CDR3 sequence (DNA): TGTGCCAGCAGTGAGGACAGGAGGGACCAGCATTTT. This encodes CASSEDRRDQHF.

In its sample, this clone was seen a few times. In nucleotides, the CDR3 is TGTGCCAGCAGTAACCGACAGGGTTATGGCTACACCTTC. Protein product: CASSNRQGYGYTF. The J gene is TRBJ1-2, the V gene TRBV27; 7 bases match TRBD1. The CDR3 extends over 13 amino acids. With V trimmed by 5 bases and J by 5 bases, 5 bases remained unmatched. Germline V CDR1 and CDR2: MNHEY, SMNVEV (reference sequence).

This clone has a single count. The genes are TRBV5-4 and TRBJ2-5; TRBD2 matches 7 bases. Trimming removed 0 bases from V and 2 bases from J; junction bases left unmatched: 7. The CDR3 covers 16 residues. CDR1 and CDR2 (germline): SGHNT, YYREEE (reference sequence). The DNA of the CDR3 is TGTGCCAGCAGCTTGGGTCAGCGGGGTGGGCAAGAGACCCAGTACTTC. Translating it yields CASSLGQRGGQETQYF.

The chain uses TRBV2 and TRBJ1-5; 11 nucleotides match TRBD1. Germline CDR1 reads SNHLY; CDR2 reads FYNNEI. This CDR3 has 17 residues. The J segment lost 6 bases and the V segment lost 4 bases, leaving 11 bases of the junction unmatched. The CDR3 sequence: CASSGMGQGVVGQPQHF. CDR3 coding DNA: TGTGCCAGCAGTGGAATGGGACAGGGGGTAGTGGGTCAGCCCCAGCATTTT.

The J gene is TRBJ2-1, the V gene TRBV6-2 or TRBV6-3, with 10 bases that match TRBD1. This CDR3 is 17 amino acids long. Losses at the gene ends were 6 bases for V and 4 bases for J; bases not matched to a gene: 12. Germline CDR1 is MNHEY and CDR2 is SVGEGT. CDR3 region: CASSPSEWTGGYNEQFF. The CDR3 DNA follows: TGTGCCAGCAGCCCTAGCGAGTGGACAGGGGGATACAATGAGCAGTTCTTC.

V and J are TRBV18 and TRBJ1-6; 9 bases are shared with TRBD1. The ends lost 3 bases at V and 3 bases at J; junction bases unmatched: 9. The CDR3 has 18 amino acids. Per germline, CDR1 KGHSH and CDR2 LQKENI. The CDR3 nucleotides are TGTGCCAGCTCACCTGGAGTAGACAGGGGGTTCTATAATTCACCCCTCCACTTT. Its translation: CASSPGVDRGFYNSPLHF.